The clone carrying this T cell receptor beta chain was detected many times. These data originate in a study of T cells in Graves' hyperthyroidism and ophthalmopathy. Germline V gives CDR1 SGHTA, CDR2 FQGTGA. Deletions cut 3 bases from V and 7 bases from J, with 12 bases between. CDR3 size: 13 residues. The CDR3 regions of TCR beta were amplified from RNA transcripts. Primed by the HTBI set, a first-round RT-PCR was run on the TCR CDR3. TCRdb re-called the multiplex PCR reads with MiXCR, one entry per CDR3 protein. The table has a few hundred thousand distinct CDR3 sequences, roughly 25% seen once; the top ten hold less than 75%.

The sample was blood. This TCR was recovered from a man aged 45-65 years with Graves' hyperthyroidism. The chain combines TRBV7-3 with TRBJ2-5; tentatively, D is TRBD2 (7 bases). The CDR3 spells CASSLGGQGTQYF. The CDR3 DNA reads TGTGCCAGCAGCTTGGGGGGGCAGGGGACCCAGTACTTC.